This entry lists 12 T cell receptor beta chains sequenced from one sample in a study of OX40 agonist ivuxolimab in advanced cancers. Library generation was performed with the immunoSEQ multiplex PCR assay. TCRdb retrieved this table from immuneACCESS and kept in-frame rearrangements only. Not all clones are present; in checked studies, unresolved V genes account for under half, and no reason is known for the remainder. The sample includes around 50,000 clones, with around nine tenths observed a single time. Around 0.61% of the sample is in the top ten clones. The sample in question was CD4+ or CD8+ T cells sorted from blood, obtained in a trial of the OX40 agonist ivuxolimab. These receptor sequences come from an adult with an advanced solid tumor such as melanoma, head and neck, liver or kidney cancer.

V usage is TRBV5-1 and J usage is TRBJ2-5, with TRBD2 matching over 11 bases. Per germline, CDR1 SGHRS and CDR2 YFSETQ. V shed 1 base and J 5 bases; nucleotides not matched to a gene: 7. CDR3 length equals 16 residues. The CDR3 reads CASSLQLAGESETQYF. The CDR3, as DNA: TGCGCCAGCAGCTTGCAACTAGCGGGAGAGTCTGAGACCCAGTACTTC. Filled out from reference TRBV5-1 and TRBJ2-5, the complete variable domain reads KAGVTQTPRYLIKTRGQQVTLSCSPISGHRSVSWYQQTPGQGLQFLFEYFSETQRNKGNFPGRFSGRQFSNSRSEMNVSTLELGDSALYLCASSLQLAGESETQYFGPGTRLLVL.

The chain uses TRBV5-1 and TRBJ2-7; D gene ambiguous. This CDR3 region has 15 residues. Germline loops: CDR1 SGHRS, CDR2 YFSETQ. Between the trimmed V and J ends, which lost 2 bases and 3 bases, there was a span of 15 bases. CDR3 sequence: CASSLGQGGYYEQYF. The CDR3, as DNA: TGCGCCAGCAGCTTAGGCCAAGGTGGGTACTACGAGCAGTACTTC.

The rearrangement links TRBV19 to TRBJ1-5; a possible D gene is TRBD1 (5 bases). The CDR3 totals 15 residues. CDR1 is LNHDA, CDR2 SQIVND, per germline (reference sequence). V lost 5 bases and J 3 bases, leaving 14 bases between the germline ends. The CDR3: CASSPQGETNQPQHF. CDR3 coding DNA: TGTGCCAGTAGTCCCCAGGGTGAGACCAATCAGCCCCAGCATTTT.

This sequence joins TRBV11-3 and TRBJ1-4, with D unclear. V was shortened by 1 base and J by 8 bases, with 5 bases between the two germline ends. The CDR3 contains 12 residues. Germline V gene sequence: CDR1 SGHNT, CDR2 YENEEA. This CDR3 reads CASSLAGEKLFF. In DNA, the CDR3 is TGTGCCAGCAGCTTAGCAGGCGAAAAACTGTTTTTT.

The V and J genes are TRBV14 and TRBJ2-4; 8 bases fit TRBD2. The CDR3 runs 16 residues. The germline CDR1 and CDR2 sequences are SGHDN and FVKESK. J gave up 0 bases and V 1 base, and 2 bases lay outside the gene matches. CDR3 nucleotides: TGTGCCAGCAGCCAAGGGGCGGGAGGAGCCAAAAACATTCAGTACTTC. Translated: CASSQGAGGAKNIQYF.

The chain uses TRBV7-2 and TRBJ2-7, with a weak D call TRBD2 (5 bases). Germline CDR1 and CDR2: SGHTA and FQGNSA. Trimming left V 3 bases short and J 5 bases short, with 20 bases between. This CDR3 has 16 residues. Here the CDR3 DNA reads TGTGCCAGCAGCTTTTCCTCGTCGGGAACTAGGAACGAGCAGTACTTC. This gives the protein CASSFSSSGTRNEQYF.

This clone has only one observation. J is TRBJ2-1 and V is TRBV7-8; 11 nucleotides agree with TRBD2. With 5 bases clipped from V and 6 bases from J, the junction kept 9 bases outside the gene matches. The CDR3 loop spans 16 amino acids. Germline V gives CDR1 SGHVS, CDR2 FQNEAQ. The CDR3 DNA is TGTGCCAGCAGCACTCGGACTAGCGGGCTTGTCAATGAGCAGTTCTTC. The encoded protein is CASSTRTSGLVNEQFF.

The chain couples TRBV29-1 to TRBJ2-1; 15 bases fit TRBD2. The junction had 15 bases not matched to a gene; V was cut back by 7 bases and J by 8 bases. Germline assignment: CDR1 SQVTM and CDR2 ANQGSEA. The CDR3 is 17 residues long. CDR3 in DNA: TGCAGCGGGAAGGGGACTAGCGGGAGGCCAAGGTTTGATGAGCAGTTCTTC. Residues: CSGKGTSGRPRFDEQFF.

The chain combines TRBV7-8 with TRBJ2-7; D is uncertain. CDR1 and CDR2 (germline): SGHVS, FQNEAQ. The V gene lost 5 bases and the J gene lost 7 bases, with 12 bases spanning the gap. This CDR3 has 12 amino acids. The CDR3 DNA reads TGTGCCAGCAGCCCAACCAGTCGGGAGCAGTACTTC. This encodes CASSPTSREQYF.

This chain joins TRBV29-1 and TRBJ2-3; D ambiguous. Germline V gives CDR1 SQVTM, CDR2 ANQGSEA. CDR3 length: 12 amino acids. Trimming left V 2 bases short and J 5 bases short, with 8 bases between. The CDR3 DNA reads as TGCAGCGTTGAACTGGGTATAGATACGCAGTATTTT. This gives the protein CSVELGIDTQYF.

This clone was counted once. The chain combines TRBV5-4 with TRBJ2-7; TRBD1 matches 9 bases. This CDR3 has 14 residues. CDR1 is SGHNT and CDR2 is YYREEE in the germline V gene (reference sequence). V lost 4 bases, J lost 7 bases, and 9 bases stayed unmatched. The CDR3 sequence is CASSNTGTGPEQYF. The CDR3 DNA sequence: TGTGCCAGCAGCAACACGGGGACAGGGCCTGAGCAGTACTTC.

V gene TRBV28 combines with J gene TRBJ1-2; D is possibly TRBD1 (5 bases). The germline V gene has CDR1 MDHEN and CDR2 SYDVKM. The CDR3 loop spans 16 amino acids. Trimming stripped 0 bases from V and 2 bases from J, with 13 bases between. The CDR3 sequence: CASSLWRGGVNYGYTF. For the CDR3, the DNA is TGTGCCAGCAGTTTATGGAGGGGAGGGGTCAACTATGGCTACACCTTC.